The 8 T cell receptor beta chains below were found in one sample sequenced in a study of shared clonotypes between healthy human individuals. Only in-frame clones appear in the TCRdb table, and some are missing; sequencing was by immunoSEQ multiplex PCR. The sample includes roughly 320,000 clones, roughly 84% seen only once; the top ten take around 16%. Material: memory CD8+ T cells sorted from blood. Subset here: CD45RO+ cells pooled with CCR7-negative TemRA cells. Receptor source: a man aged 18 to 30 in good health.

The rearrangement links TRBV7-2 to TRBJ2-7, with D possibly TRBD2 on 6 matching bases. Germline CDR1 reads SGHTA; CDR2 reads FQGNSA. The CDR3 runs to 15 residues. Trimming removed 2 bases from V and 2 bases from J, with 13 bases in between. The CDR3 region is CASSLRVAEPYEQYF. The CDR3 coding sequence is TGTGCCAGCAGCTTAAGGGTAGCGGAGCCCTACGAGCAGTACTTC.

V gene TRBV10-3 combines with J gene TRBJ1-4; 8 bases agree with TRBD1. The germline gives CDR1 ENHRY, CDR2 SYGVKD. Trimming at V came to 5 bases and at J to 2 bases, leaving 10 bases not matched to a gene. The CDR3 runs to 17 residues. This chain's CDR3 is CAISPGQGWGTNEKLFF. CDR3 sequence (DNA): TGTGCCATCAGTCCTGGACAGGGATGGGGGACTAATGAAAAACTGTTTTTT.

This clone has just a few counts. CDR3 coding DNA: TGTGCCAGCAGTCTACTTCCAGGTAGCAATCAGCCCCAGCATTTT. This encodes CASSLLPGSNQPQHF. The chain employs TRBV6-6 and TRBJ1-5; D is uncertain. V lost 5 bases and J 0 bases, leaving 11 bases between the germline ends. The CDR3 consists of 15 residues. In germline, CDR1 is MNHNY, CDR2 SVGAGI (reference sequence).

The chain uses TRBV5-1 and TRBJ1-2; D not certain. CDR3 length: 15 amino acids. Germline values: CDR1 SGHRS, CDR2 YFSETQ. Trimming took off 2 bases at V and 6 bases at J, with 17 bases between the two ends. The CDR3, as DNA: TGCGCCAGCAGCTTACGGACCCCGGGGAGGGATGGCTACACCTTC. Protein product: CASSLRTPGRDGYTF. Full variable domain (outside the CDR3, taken from reference TRBV5-1 and TRBJ1-2): KAGVTQTPRYLIKTRGQQVTLSCSPISGHRSVSWYQQTPGQGLQFLFEYFSETQRNKGNFPGRFSGRQFSNSRSEMNVSTLELGDSALYLCASSLRTPGRDGYTFGSGTRLTVV.

CDR3: CATSRALAGENYYNEQFF. The CDR3 DNA reads TGTGCCACCAGCAGAGCACTAGCGGGAGAGAATTACTACAATGAGCAGTTCTTC. V and J are TRBV15 and TRBJ2-1, with TRBD2 identical over 11 bases. The CDR3 length is 18 residues. Germline CDR1 reads LNHNV; CDR2 reads YYDKDF (reference sequence). With V trimmed by 1 base and J by 3 bases, 8 bases remained unmatched.

In regard to this clone: This same CDR3 is encoded by further DNA sequences in the sample. This chain links TRBV4-3 with TRBJ1-6; D is undetermined. Deletions cut 0 bases from V and 6 bases from J, with 9 bases between. The CDR3 totals 15 residues. The germline CDR1 and CDR2 sequences are LGHNA and YSLEER. Here the CDR3 reads CASSQDRQPNSPLHF. Written as DNA, the CDR3 is TGCGCCAGCAGCCAAGATCGGCAGCCTAATTCACCCCTCCACTTT.

The CDR3 sequence is CASSENRYEQYF. For the CDR3, the DNA is TGTGCCAGCAGTGAAAATCGATACGAGCAGTACTTC. This chain links TRBV2 with TRBJ2-7; D unresolved. The germline CDR1 and CDR2 sequences are SNHLY and FYNNEI. This CDR3 has 12 residues. Deletions cut 2 bases from V and 4 bases from J, with 6 bases between.

The rearrangement joins TRBV7-9 to TRBJ2-7, with TRBD2 matching 8 bases. The trim removed 1 base at V and 2 bases at J, leaving 7 bases unmatched. This CDR3 is built from 16 residues. Germline V gene sequence: CDR1 SEHNR, CDR2 FQNEAQ (reference sequence). The CDR3, as DNA: TGTGCCAGCAGCTTAGTACTTAGCGGGATCCCCTACGAGCAGTACTTC. Translated, it gives CASSLVLSGIPYEQYF.